This TCR beta chain was documented in a study of T cell repertoires in cytomegalovirus infection. Study-level information: Selected CMV epitopes included recently identified HLA-C-restricted ones as well as well-studied HLA-B-restricted ones. Indications of both CMV infection and matching HLA type were provided by public TCR beta signatures. Findings and caveats of the study: HLA-C-restricted TCR beta clonotypes specific for CMV led the ex vivo response. CMV carriers having the relevant HLA were flagged by cumulative public TCR beta family frequency.

Worth noting for this clonotype: The antigen is unknown.

TCRdb recomputed calls from the reads with MiXCR, one row per CDR3 protein. The sample consists of about 330,000 distinct CDR3 sequences, roughly a third of them appearing once. CDR1 and CDR2 from the germline V gene are LNHDA and SQIVND (reference sequence). Trimming took off 9 bases at V and 4 bases at J, with 8 bases between the two ends. The CDR3 loop spans 11 amino acids. The chain links TRBV19 to TRBJ2-3, with D uncertain. This material consisted of cultured PBMCs, taken from culture after CMV antigen stimulation. The receptor's source is a human donor in good health (CMV status not recorded). Some clones in this sample may be carry-over from other donors' samples. The CDR3 spells CASYIADTQYF. For the CDR3, the DNA is TGTGCCAGCTATATCGCAGATACGCAGTATTTT.